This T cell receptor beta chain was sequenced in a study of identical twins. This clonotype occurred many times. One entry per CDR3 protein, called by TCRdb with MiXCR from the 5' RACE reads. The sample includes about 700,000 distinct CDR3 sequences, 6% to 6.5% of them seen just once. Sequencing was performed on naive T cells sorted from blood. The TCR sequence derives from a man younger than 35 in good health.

In DNA, the CDR3 is TGTGCCAGCATACCTAGGGGGATTTACAATGAGCAGTTCTTC. Translated: CASIPRGIYNEQFF. J is TRBJ2-1 and V is TRBV6-2 or TRBV6-3, with a possible D match to TRBD1 (6 bases). The germline CDR1 and CDR2 sequences are MNHEY and SVGEGT. V lost 7 bases to trimming and J lost 4 bases, with 14 bases between them. This CDR3 region has 14 residues.